These T cell receptor beta chains were read from a single sample in a study of OX40 agonist ivuxolimab in advanced cancers. Assay used: immunoSEQ multiplex PCR; TCRdb lists only in-frame clones, some missing. The data show 80,000 or so clones, with just over 90% seen just once and 14% held by the top ten. The specimen was CD4+ or CD8+ T cells sorted from blood, collected in a trial of the OX40 agonist ivuxolimab. The source is an adult with an advanced solid tumor such as melanoma, head and neck, liver or kidney cancer. Each CDR3 is given with its conserved first and last residue. The D gene is left open where the match is weak. The listing skips clone size in some rows; elsewhere it reads once, few, many or a size class.

CASSRAGPQFGYTF TGTGCCAGTAGTAGGGCAGGGCCGCAGTTTGGCTACACCTTC TRBV19 - - TRBJ1-2
CARSNGGLKGPYGYTF TGTGCCAGAAGCAACGGTGGCCTCAAAGGCCCCTATGGCTACACCTTC TRBV5-3 - - TRBJ1-2
CATSRDREGPWEKLFF TGTGCCACCAGCAGAGATCGGGAGGGGCCTTGGGAAAAACTGTTTTTT TRBV15 - - TRBJ1-4
CASSYSQGYGYTF TGTGCCAGCAGTTACTCTCAGGGGTATGGCTACACCTTC TRBV6-5 - - TRBJ1-2
CASSQDGTAGNTIYF TGTGCCAGCAGCCAAGATGGGACGGCTGGAAACACCATATATTTT TRBV14 - - TRBJ1-3
CASSDGRGGTDTQYF TGTGCCAGCAGCGATGGACGGGGCGGCACAGATACGCAGTATTTT TRBV11-1 - - TRBJ2-3
CATSRVGGPRTAVNYGYTF TGTGCCACCAGCAGGGTAGGTGGGCCCAGGACAGCAGTTAACTATGGCTACACCTTC TRBV15 - - TRBJ1-2
CASSLTGTVNQPQHF TGTGCCAGCTCCTTGACCGGGACAGTTAATCAGCCCCAGCATTTT TRBV21-1 - - TRBJ1-5
CASSLEAGANVLTF TGTGCCAGCAGCTTAGAAGCTGGGGCCAACGTCCTGACTTTC TRBV7-6 - - TRBJ2-6
CGRDLPRAYSNQPQHF TGTGGCCGAGACCTACCCAGGGCGTATAGCAATCAGCCCCAGCATTTT TRBV19 - - TRBJ1-5
CASSPRTGQSREQYF TGTGCCAGCAGCCCGAGGACAGGGCAAAGCCGAGAGCAGTACTTC TRBV5-4 - TRBD1 TRBJ2-5
CASSVGDYSSYNEQFF TGTGCCAGCAGCGTAGGGGACTATAGCTCCTACAATGAGCAGTTCTTC TRBV9 - TRBD2 TRBJ2-1
CASSQEGSEAYNEQFF TGCGCCAGCAGCCAAGAAGGGAGTGAGGCCTACAATGAGCAGTTCTTC TRBV4-1 few - TRBJ2-1
CASSLYGGFNTGELFF TGTGCCAGCAGCCTATACGGGGGCTTTAACACCGGGGAGCTGTTTTTT TRBV7-6 - - TRBJ2-2
CASREVATNEKLFF TGTGCCAGCAGGGAAGTTGCAACTAATGAAAAACTGTTTTTT TRBV27 - - TRBJ1-4
CASSILQQGLGETQYF TGTGCCAGTAGTATCCTCCAACAGGGCCTCGGGGAGACCCAGTACTTC TRBV19 - - TRBJ2-5
CASSLAGTPYSGANVLTF TGTGCCAGCAGTTTGGCCGGGACACCTTACTCTGGGGCCAACGTCCTGACTTTC TRBV27 - - TRBJ2-6
CASSLVGRLYNEQFF TGTGCCAGCAGCTTAGTTGGACGACTCTACAATGAGCAGTTCTTC TRBV7-6 - - TRBJ2-1
CASSFRAYYNSPLHF TGTGCCAGCAGCTTCAGGGCCTACTATAATTCACCCCTCCACTTT TRBV5-6 - - TRBJ1-6
CASSQDSLGRGGLYF TGCGCCAGCAGCCAAGATTCCCTAGGCAGGGGGGGGTTGTACTTC TRBV4-3 - - TRBJ2-7
CASSADTGGEQYF TGTGCCAGCAGCGCCGACACCGGGGGCGAGCAGTACTTC TRBV9 once - TRBJ2-7
CASSFGGSDTGELFF TGTGCCAGCAGCTTCGGAGGATCGGACACCGGGGAGCTGTTTTTT TRBV7-3 - - TRBJ2-2
CASSPLLPGHVSYEQYF TGTGCCAGCAGCCCCTTGCTACCGGGACACGTATCCTACGAGCAGTACTTC TRBV11-2 - - TRBJ2-7
CASSFSPGAGAPQYF TGTGCCAGCAGTTTTTCCCCGGGAGCGGGGGCACCGCAGTACTTC TRBV28 - TRBD2 TRBJ2-7
CASSSVRTGASTYEQYF TGTGCCAGCAGCTCAGTCCGTACAGGGGCCTCAACCTACGAGCAGTACTTC TRBV7-9 - TRBD1 TRBJ2-7
CASSQAPAAYNEQFF TGTGCCAGCAGCCAAGCTCCAGCGGCCTACAATGAGCAGTTCTTC TRBV4-2 - - TRBJ2-1
CASGFVAGGEKLFF TGTGCTAGTGGTTTCGTGGCAGGGGGAGAAAAACTGTTTTTT TRBV12-5 once TRBD1 TRBJ1-4
CASSSPDQPQHF TGTGCCAGCAGCTCCCCAGATCAGCCCCAGCATTTT TRBV27 - - TRBJ1-5
CASSIQGGYNEQFF TGTGCCAGCAGTATTCAGGGGGGCTACAATGAGCAGTTCTTC TRBV6-5 - - TRBJ2-1
CASGEGYLGNSPLHF TGTGCCAGCGGGGAGGGGTATCTAGGCAATTCACCCCTCCACTTT TRBV7-9 - - TRBJ1-6
CASSLNTGELFF TGCGCCAGCAGCCTGAACACCGGGGAGCTGTTTTTT TRBV5-1 once - TRBJ2-2
CASSLAPSDWIYEQYF TGTGCCAGCAGCTTAGCCCCTAGCGATTGGATCTACGAGCAGTACTTC TRBV7-8 - - TRBJ2-7
CASSARDRNYEQYF TGTGCCAGCAGCGCCCGGGACAGAAACTACGAGCAGTACTTC TRBV7-9 - TRBD1 TRBJ2-7
CASKPLGPERPQHF TGTGCCAGCAAACCGTTGGGGCCGGAGCGGCCCCAGCATTTT TRBV27 - - TRBJ1-5
CASSEGGVGYEQYF TGTGCCAGCAGTGAGGGGGGAGTCGGGTACGAGCAGTACTTC TRBV6-1 once - TRBJ2-7
CASSGRTGATSGANVLTF TGTGCCAGCAGCGGAAGGACAGGGGCAACCTCTGGGGCCAACGTCCTGACTTTC TRBV9 - TRBD1 TRBJ2-6
CASSLVGSTIEQYF TGTGCCAGCAGCTTGGTGGGGAGTACCATCGAGCAGTACTTC TRBV5-4 - - TRBJ2-7
CASSLWGADSYEQYF TGTGCCAGCAGCTTGTGGGGAGCCGACTCCTACGAGCAGTACTTC TRBV5-4 - - TRBJ2-7
CASSVAEAFF TGTGCCAGCAGTGTGGCTGAAGCTTTCTTT TRBV2 once - TRBJ1-1
CASSDWQGLQRSTDTQYF TGTGCCAGCAGTGACTGGCAGGGGCTGCAGCGTAGCACAGATACGCAGTATTTT TRBV2 - - TRBJ2-3
CASSPGTSYEQYF TGTGCCAGCAGCCCTGGGACTAGCTACGAGCAGTACTTC TRBV11-3 - TRBD2 TRBJ2-7
CASSLSVGGVYQPQHF TGTGCCAGCAGTTTATCCGTGGGGGGGGTTTATCAGCCCCAGCATTTT TRBV27 - - TRBJ1-5
CASGTGRGGTEAFF TGTGCTAGTGGGACAGGGCGGGGTGGCACTGAAGCTTTCTTT TRBV12-5 - TRBD1 TRBJ1-1
CATNWGIAGGPRNEQFF TGTGCCACCAATTGGGGGATAGCGGGAGGGCCGAGAAATGAGCAGTTCTTC TRBV27 - TRBD2 TRBJ2-1
CASSQEASGGFQETQYF TGTGCCAGCAGCCAAGAGGCCTCAGGAGGGTTCCAAGAGACCCAGTACTTC TRBV4-2 - - TRBJ2-5
CASSNRDTSNTGELFF TGCGCCAGCAGCAACCGGGACACTTCAAACACCGGGGAGCTGTTTTTT TRBV5-1 once - TRBJ2-2
CASSSPGTSGGAVGNEQFF TGTGCCAGCAGCTCGCCCGGGACTAGCGGGGGGGCCGTAGGCAATGAGCAGTTCTTC TRBV7-6 - TRBD2 TRBJ2-1
CASSIGTGVEQYF TGTGCCAGCAGCATCGGGACAGGGGTAGAGCAGTACTTC TRBV11-3 - TRBD1 TRBJ2-7
CASSGRNPSTDTQYF TGTGCCAGCAGCGGACGGAACCCTAGCACAGATACGCAGTATTTT TRBV2 - - TRBJ2-3
CASSPTVYGYTF TGTGCCAGCAGCCCAACAGTCTATGGCTACACCTTC TRBV7-9 - - TRBJ1-2
CASMGGASYEQYF TGTGCCAGCATGGGAGGGGCCTCCTACGAGCAGTACTTC TRBV27 few TRBD2 TRBJ2-7
CASSSGGVKETQYF TGTGCCAGCAGCTCCGGGGGGGTAAAAGAGACCCAGTACTTC TRBV5-4 - TRBD2 TRBJ2-5
CASSYRGQGFYGYTF TGTGCCAGCAGTTACCGCGGACAGGGTTTCTATGGCTACACCTTC TRBV6-5 - TRBD1 TRBJ1-2
CASSQSQLTVSTEAFF TGCGCCAGCAGCCAATCTCAACTCACAGTGAGCACTGAAGCTTTCTTT TRBV4-1 - - TRBJ1-1
CASSESEDYPSAGELFF TGTGCCAGCAGTGAATCAGAGGACTATCCATCAGCCGGGGAGCTGTTTTTT TRBV2 - - TRBJ2-2
CASSLPGDRVNQPQHF TGCGCCAGCAGTCTCCCTGGAGACAGGGTCAATCAGCCCCAGCATTTT TRBV23-1 - TRBD1 TRBJ1-5
CASSLGFSGIREQYF TGTGCCAGCAGCTTAGGCTTTAGCGGGATACGGGAGCAGTACTTC TRBV7-8 - TRBD2 TRBJ2-7
CASSLTDMNTEAFF TGTGCCAGCAGTTTAACAGATATGAACACTGAAGCTTTCTTT TRBV28 - - TRBJ1-1
CASSRPENEQFF TGTGCCAGCAGCCGCCCGGAAAATGAGCAGTTCTTC TRBV13 - - TRBJ2-1
CASRREGLEAFF TGTGCCAGCAGACGTGAAGGGTTGGAAGCTTTCTTT TRBV6-5 - - TRBJ1-1